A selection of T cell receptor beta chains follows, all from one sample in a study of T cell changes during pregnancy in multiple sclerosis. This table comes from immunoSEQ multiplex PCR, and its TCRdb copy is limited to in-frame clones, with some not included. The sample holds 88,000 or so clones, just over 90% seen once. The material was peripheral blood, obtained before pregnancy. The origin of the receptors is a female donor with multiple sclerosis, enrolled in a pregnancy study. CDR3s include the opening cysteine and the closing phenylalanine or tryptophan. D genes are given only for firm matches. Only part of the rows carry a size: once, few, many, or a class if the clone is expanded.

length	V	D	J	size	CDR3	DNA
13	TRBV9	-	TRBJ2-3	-	CASSAVSGDTQYF	TGTGCCAGCAGCGCAGTAAGCGGGGATACGCAGTATTTT
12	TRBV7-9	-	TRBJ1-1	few	CASSLDVIGAFF	TGTGCCAGCAGCTTAGACGTAATCGGAGCTTTCTTT
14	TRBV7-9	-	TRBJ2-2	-	CASSLARDTRELFF	TGTGCCAGCAGCTTAGCGAGAGACACCAGGGAGCTGTTTTTT
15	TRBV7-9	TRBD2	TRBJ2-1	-	CASSSWTSGGDEQFF	TGTGCCAGCAGCTCTTGGACTAGCGGGGGCGATGAGCAGTTCTTC
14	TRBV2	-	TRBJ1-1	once	CASTQGLSAFEAFF	TGTGCCAGCACGCAGGGCCTATCCGCCTTTGAAGCTTTCTTT
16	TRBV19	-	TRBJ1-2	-	CASSGLAEGSIYGYTF	TGTGCCAGTAGTGGTTTGGCGGAAGGATCTATCTATGGCTACACCTTC
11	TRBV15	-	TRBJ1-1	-	CATSAMAEAFF	TGTGCCACCAGCGCTATGGCTGAAGCTTTCTTT
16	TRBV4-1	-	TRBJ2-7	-	CASSHPETGRSYEQYF	TGCGCCAGCAGCCATCCCGAAACAGGGAGATCCTACGAGCAGTACTTC
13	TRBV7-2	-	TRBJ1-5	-	CASSVQIYQPQHF	TGTGCCAGCAGCGTGCAGATTTATCAGCCCCAGCATTTT
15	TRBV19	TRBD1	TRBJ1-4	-	CASSIRDRGLEGLFF	TGTGCCAGTAGTATCCGGGACAGGGGGTTAGAAGGACTGTTTTTT
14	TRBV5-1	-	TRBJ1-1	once	CASSWMTGNTEAFF	TGCGCCAGCAGCTGGATGACAGGGAACACTGAAGCTTTCTTT
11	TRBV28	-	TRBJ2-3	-	CARRGTDTQYF	TGTGCCAGACGGGGGACAGATACGCAGTATTTT
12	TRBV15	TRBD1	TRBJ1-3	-	CATGTARNTIYF	TGTGCCACAGGGACAGCGAGAAACACCATATATTTT
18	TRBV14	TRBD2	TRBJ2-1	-	CASSTRTSGATRYNEQFF	TGTGCCAGCAGCACCCGGACTAGCGGGGCGACAAGGTACAATGAGCAGTTCTTC
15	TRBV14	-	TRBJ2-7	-	CASSDVRDNSYEQYF	TGTGCCAGCAGCGACGTTCGGGACAACTCCTACGAGCAGTACTTC
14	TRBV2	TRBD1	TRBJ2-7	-	CASSGRTGSYEQYF	TGTGCCAGCAGCGGCCGGACAGGATCCTACGAGCAGTACTTC
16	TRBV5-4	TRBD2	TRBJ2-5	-	CASSLGSGGFQETQYF	TGTGCCAGCAGCTTAGGCAGCGGGGGTTTCCAAGAGACCCAGTACTTC
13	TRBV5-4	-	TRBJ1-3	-	CASSLGTGNTIYF	TGTGCCAGCAGCCTAGGGACAGGAAACACCATATATTTT
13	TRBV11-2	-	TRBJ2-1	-	CASSLDPRGGQFF	TGTGCCAGCAGCTTAGATCCGAGGGGGGGGCAGTTCTTC
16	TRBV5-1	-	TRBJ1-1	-	CASSLGSQGPSTEAFF	TGCGCCAGCAGCCTTGGATCCCAGGGCCCCAGCACTGAAGCTTTCTTT
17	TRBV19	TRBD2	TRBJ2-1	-	CASSTLIRGDPNNEQFF	TGTGCCAGTAGTACTCTAATCCGGGGGGACCCAAACAATGAGCAGTTCTTC
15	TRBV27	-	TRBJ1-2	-	CASSSVGTGTYGYTF	TGTGCCAGCAGTTCCGTCGGAACAGGTACCTATGGCTACACCTTC
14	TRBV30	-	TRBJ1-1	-	CAWRPLTRGTEAFF	TGTGCCTGGAGGCCCCTCACACGGGGCACTGAAGCTTTCTTT
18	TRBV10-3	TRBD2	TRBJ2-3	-	CAISDPGGLAGGADTQYF	TGTGCCATCAGCGACCCAGGTGGACTAGCGGGGGGAGCAGATACGCAGTATTTT
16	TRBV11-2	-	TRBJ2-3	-	CASSSGQPRSTDTQYF	TGTGCCAGCAGCTCCGGACAGCCGCGGAGCACAGATACGCAGTATTTT
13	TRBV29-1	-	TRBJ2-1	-	CSVEVRTPNEQFF	TGCAGCGTTGAAGTAAGAACTCCGAATGAGCAGTTCTTC
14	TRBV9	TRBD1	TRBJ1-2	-	CASSADRVVVGYTF	TGTGCCAGCAGCGCCGACAGGGTCGTAGTTGGCTACACCTTC